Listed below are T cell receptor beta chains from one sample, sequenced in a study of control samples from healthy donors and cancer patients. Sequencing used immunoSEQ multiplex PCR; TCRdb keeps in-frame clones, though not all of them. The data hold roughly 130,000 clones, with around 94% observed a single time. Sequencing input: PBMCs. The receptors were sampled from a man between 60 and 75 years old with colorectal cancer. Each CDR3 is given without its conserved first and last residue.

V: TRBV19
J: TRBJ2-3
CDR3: ASTGGGTDTQY

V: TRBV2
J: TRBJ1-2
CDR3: ASTPILGLAGYT

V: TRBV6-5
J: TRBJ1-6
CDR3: ASSYGAGSPLH

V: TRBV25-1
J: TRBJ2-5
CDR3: ASNLWRGRETQY

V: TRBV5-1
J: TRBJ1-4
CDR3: ASSPTATNEKLF

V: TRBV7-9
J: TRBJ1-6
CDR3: ASSLAADRGPGSPLH

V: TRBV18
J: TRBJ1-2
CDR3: ASSPSQGYGYT

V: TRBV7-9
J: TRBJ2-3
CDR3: ASTRAGSTDTQY

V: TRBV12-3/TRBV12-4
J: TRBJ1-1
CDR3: ASSFRGGTEAF

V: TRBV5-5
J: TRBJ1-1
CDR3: ASSQGGMNTEAF

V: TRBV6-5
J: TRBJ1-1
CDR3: ASSLQGSTEAF

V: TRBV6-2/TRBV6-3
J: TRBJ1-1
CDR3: ASSYSRTGDMNTEAF

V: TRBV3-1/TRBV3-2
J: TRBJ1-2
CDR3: ASTSRALGYT

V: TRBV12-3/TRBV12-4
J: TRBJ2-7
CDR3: ASSQGAGNEQY

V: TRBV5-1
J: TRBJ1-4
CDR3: ASSPTGTSSTNEKLF

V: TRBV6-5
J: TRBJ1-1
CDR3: ASMKGRSEVTEAF

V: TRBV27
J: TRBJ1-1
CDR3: ASSLWETGGVNTEAF

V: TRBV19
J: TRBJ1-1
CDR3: ASSIESLPNTEAF

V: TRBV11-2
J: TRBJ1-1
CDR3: ASSLIDRDNTEAF

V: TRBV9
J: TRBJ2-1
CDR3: ASSVRQGTPNEQF

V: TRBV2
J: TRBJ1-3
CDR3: ASSEVLSGNTIY

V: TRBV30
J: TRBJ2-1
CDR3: AWKRAGGSYNEQF

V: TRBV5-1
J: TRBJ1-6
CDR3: ASCLAGGDSPLH